Below are 20 T cell receptor beta chains sequenced from a single sample in a study of cytomegalovirus exposure and HLA in healthy donors. The PCR employed 60 Vbeta primers together with 13 Jbeta primers. Here immunoSEQ multiplex PCR was the method, and the copy in TCRdb shows in-frame clones only, minus some. The sample has 63,000 or so clones; about 74% are singletons. Sample: PBMCs. These receptors all come from a woman between 25 and 40 years old in good health and CMV-seropositive.

The chain uses TRBV14 and TRBJ2-7, with 8 bases lining up with TRBD1. The CDR3 contains 15 residues. In germline, CDR1 is SGHDN, CDR2 FVKESK. The V segment lost 3 bases and the J segment 2 bases; nucleotides outside the gene matches: 6. The chain's CDR3 is CASSQGRQGPYEQYF. The CDR3 DNA follows: TGTGCCAGCAGCCAGGGCAGACAGGGGCCCTACGAGCAGTACTTC.

This clone was observed a handful of times. CDR3 amino acids: CASSRRDRGPYGYTF. The CDR3 nucleotides are TGCGCCAGCAGCCGCAGGGACAGGGGGCCTTATGGCTACACCTTC. This chain joins TRBV5-1 and TRBJ1-2, with 12 bases lining up with TRBD1. Germline V CDR1 and CDR2: SGHRS, YFSETQ. Losses at the gene ends were 4 bases for V and 5 bases for J; bases not matched to a gene: 6. The CDR3 extends over 15 amino acids.

The V and J genes are TRBV6-5 and TRBJ2-5; 8 bases are shared with TRBD2. CDR1 is MNHEY, CDR2 SVGAGI, per germline. With 8 bases clipped from V and 2 bases from J, the junction kept 4 bases outside the gene matches. The CDR3 has 13 amino acids. The CDR3 here is CASHRGGQETQYF. As DNA, the CDR3 is TGTGCCAGCCACCGGGGGGGTCAAGAGACCCAGTACTTC.

DNA for the CDR3: TGTGCCAGCAGCCAGAGCGGTCAAGAGACCCAGTACTTC. As protein: CASSQSGQETQYF. V and J are TRBV7-9 and TRBJ2-5; D may be TRBD2 (5 bases). From germline, CDR1 is SEHNR and CDR2 FQNEAQ (reference sequence). The CDR3 is 13 amino acids. Trimming shortened V by 5 bases and J by 2 bases, and 9 bases separated the two germline ends.

This chain joins TRBV29-1 and TRBJ2-3; 9 bases match TRBD1. CDR3 length: 16 residues. After removal of 6 bases from V and 3 bases from J, the junction contained 13 bases not matched to a gene. Looked up from germline, CDR1 is SQVTM and CDR2 is ANQGSEA. In DNA form, the CDR3 reads TGCAGCGTGAAGGGAGGGGGACAGGGTTTTACAGATACGCAGTATTTT. Amino acid sequence: CSVKGGGQGFTDTQYF.

This clone was detected only a few times. This chain uses TRBV5-1 with TRBJ1-5, with unresolved D. CDR3 length: 13 amino acids. Germline assignment: CDR1 SGHRS and CDR2 YFSETQ. The V end lost 3 bases, the J end lost 4 bases, and 8 bases lay between the germline ends. Here the CDR3 DNA reads TGCGCCAGCAGCTCCGATCTAAATCAGCCCCAGCATTTT. Protein product: CASSSDLNQPQHF.

The chain links TRBV28 to TRBJ1-5; D perhaps matches TRBD1 (6 bases). Trimming removed 6 bases at V and 4 bases at J, with 10 bases between. Germline V CDR1 and CDR2: MDHEN, SYDVKM. The CDR3 has 13 amino acids. CDR3 residues: CASRTQGNQPQHF. CDR3 DNA sequence: TGTGCCAGCAGGACCCAGGGGAATCAGCCCCAGCATTTT.

This clone was seen ten or more times. Other DNA variants within this sample encode the same CDR3. The rearrangement uses TRBV2 and TRBJ1-1; TRBD1 is a possible D gene (6 bases). The CDR3 length is 12 residues. Trimming cost V 7 bases and J 7 bases, with 13 bases left between them. Germline V lookup: CDR1 SNHLY, CDR2 FYNNEI. The CDR3 DNA reads TGTGCCAGCACCAGGCAGGGGTTTGAAGCTTTCTTT. Translating it yields CASTRQGFEAFF.

The gene calls are TRBV2 and TRBJ2-2; D might be TRBD1 (6 bases). Germline CDR1 and CDR2: SNHLY and FYNNEI. V dropped 6 bases and J dropped 3 bases, with 14 bases sitting between them. The length of the CDR3 is 15 residues. In nucleotides, the CDR3 is TGTGCCAGCAGGGTAGCCCAGGGGTACACCGGGGAGCTGTTTTTT. Encoded protein: CASRVAQGYTGELFF.

This clone was observed a single time. The chain is built from TRBV6-5 and TRBJ2-7, with TRBD2 identical over 11 bases. There are 15 residues in the CDR3. CDR1 and CDR2 from the germline V gene are MNHEY and SVGAGI. V lost 4 bases to trimming and J lost 2 bases; unmatched junction nucleotides: 4. In DNA form, the CDR3 reads TGTGCCAGCAGTTCGACTAGCGGGGCTACCTACGAGCAGTACTTC. This codes for CASSSTSGATYEQYF.

The chain uses TRBV9 and TRBJ2-3; 9 bases map to TRBD2. Germline V gene sequence: CDR1 SGDLS, CDR2 YYNGEE. This CDR3 contains 15 residues. The V gene end was trimmed by 4 bases and the J gene end by 1 base; junction bases not matched to a gene: 4. The CDR3 DNA reads TGTGCCAGCAGCTTTAGCGGGAGCGGCACAGATACGCAGTATTTT. This codes for CASSFSGSGTDTQYF. Variable domain in full (rest from reference TRBV9 and TRBJ2-3): DSGVTQTPKHLITATGQRVTLRCSPRSGDLSVYWYQQSLDQGLQFLIQYYNGEERAKGNILERFSAQQFPDLHSELNLSSLELGDSALYFCASSFSGSGTDTQYFGPGTRLTVL.

The CDR3 sequence is CSVTTAGPPYEQYF. CDR3 nucleotide sequence: TGCAGCGTGACCACCGCGGGACCCCCCTACGAGCAGTACTTC. This chain connects TRBV29-1 to TRBJ2-7, with D possibly being TRBD2 (6 bases). Germline V gene data show CDR1 as SQVTM and CDR2 as ANQGSEA. The CDR3 spans 14 residues. V was shortened by 6 bases and J by 2 bases, with 17 bases between the two germline ends.

The J gene is TRBJ1-2, the V gene TRBV2, with 7 positions matching TRBD1. Germline trimming cut 4 bases from V and 6 bases from J; bases unmatched to any gene: 11. The CDR3 contains 15 residues. From germline, CDR1 is SNHLY and CDR2 FYNNEI. CDR3 amino acids: CASSGGIGGEDGYTF. The CDR3 nucleotides read TGTGCCAGCAGTGGAGGGATAGGGGGCGAGGATGGCTACACCTTC. The variable domain in full, completed from reference TRBV2 and TRBJ1-2, reads EPEVTQTPSHQVTQMGQEVILRCVPISNHLYFYWYRQILGQKVEFLVSFYNNEISEKSEIFDDQFSVERPDGSNFTLKIRSTKLEDSAMYFCASSGGIGGEDGYTFGSGTRLTVV.

The chain employs TRBV19 and TRBJ1-1; D remains ambiguous. The germline V gene has CDR1 LNHDA and CDR2 SQIVND (reference sequence). V lost 6 bases and J 5 bases, leaving 10 bases between the germline ends. This CDR3 has 12 residues. CDR3 DNA sequence: TGTGCCAGTAGCTCCGGGTGGACTGAAGCTTTCTTT. It codes for CASSSGWTEAFF.

The chain is built from TRBV4-2 and TRBJ1-1; D is unresolved. CDR3 length: 17 residues. V lost 1 base and J lost 0, with 15 bases in between. CDR1 and CDR2 from the germline V gene are LGHNA and YNFKEQ. In nucleotides, the CDR3 is TGTGCCAGCAGCCAAGGGGTAGGAGGGTATGTGAACACTGAAGCTTTCTTT. It specifies CASSQGVGGYVNTEAFF.

This clone has a handful of counts. The chain joins TRBV30 to TRBJ1-1, with 8 nucleotides matching TRBD1. The ends lost 1 base at V and 4 bases at J; junction bases unmatched: 2. Germline V gives CDR1 GTSNPN, CDR2 SVGIG (reference sequence). The CDR3 spans 13 residues. CDR3 DNA sequence: TGTGCCTGGAGTGGACAGGGGACCACTGAAGCTTTCTTT. Translating gives CAWSGQGTTEAFF. Based on the CDR3 plus reference TRBV30 and TRBJ1-1, the full variable domain is SQTIHQWPATLVQPVGSPLSLECTVEGTSNPNLYWYRQAAGRGLQLLFYSVGIGQISSEVPQNLSASRPQDRQFILSSKKLLLSDSGFYLCAWSGQGTTEAFFGQGTRLTVV.

This clone appeared a few times. V and J are TRBV11-1 and TRBJ1-1, with D perhaps matching TRBD1 (6 bases). Trimming shortened V by 4 bases and J by 6 bases, and 18 bases separated the two germline ends. This CDR3 has 15 amino acids. Germline V gives CDR1 SGHAT, CDR2 FQDESV (reference sequence). The CDR3 is CASSSVMDSRAEAFF. The CDR3 DNA reads as TGTGCCAGCAGCTCGGTTATGGACAGTCGAGCTGAAGCTTTCTTT. The complete variable domain, with remaining parts taken from reference TRBV11-1 and TRBJ1-1, reads EAEVAQSPRYKITEKSQAVAFWCDPISGHATLYWYRQILGQGPELLVQFQDESVVDDSQLPKDRFSAERLKGVDSTLKIQPAELGDSAMYLCASSSVMDSRAEAFFGQGTRLTVV.

The CDR3 spells CAGRRTMNTEAFF. The CDR3 nucleotides read TGTGCCGGAAGACGGACAATGAACACTGAAGCTTTCTTT. The V and J genes are TRBV5-4 and TRBJ1-1, with D possibly TRBD1 on 5 matching bases. The CDR3 loop spans 13 amino acids. CDR1 and CDR2 from the germline V gene are SGHNT and YYREEE (reference sequence). The V end was cut by 10 bases, the J end by 0 bases, with 13 bases between.

The chain couples TRBV29-1 to TRBJ2-7; D gene ambiguous. The CDR3 is made up of 14 amino acids. Germline-derived CDR1 and CDR2 are SQVTM and ANQGSEA. Trimming stripped 7 bases from V and 0 bases from J, with 16 bases between. CDR3 region: CSAKTTVSSYEQYF. The CDR3 DNA reads TGCAGCGCCAAGACAACCGTTAGCTCCTACGAGCAGTACTTC.

This chain joins TRBV28 and TRBJ1-4; TRBD1 might be the D (5 bases). The V gene's germline CDR1 is MDHEN and CDR2 SYDVKM. The germline V and J ends were trimmed by 6 bases and 3 bases, with 11 bases remaining between them. The CDR3 totals 14 residues. This chain's CDR3 is CASSRAGANEKLFF. CDR3 DNA: TGTGCCAGCAGCCGAGCGGGGGCTAATGAAAAACTGTTTTTT.